This TCR beta chain stems from a study of cytomegalovirus exposure and HLA in healthy donors. As for the study in general: There were 85 million or so unique TCRs (from HLA-typed donors) in an early data release. Clustering assigned approximately 79% of the roughly 400 genotyped donors to the Caucasian-associated ancestry cluster.

Use of 60 Vbeta and 13 Jbeta primers characterized the PCR. Profiling relied on immunoSEQ multiplex PCR, and the TCRdb table lists in-frame clones only, not all of them. The table lists some 20,000 clones, 60% to 80% of them singletons, with roughly 3.6% in the top ten. The length of the CDR3 is 16 residues. J was trimmed by 6 bases and V by 4 bases; bases with no gene match: 13. Per germline, CDR1 SGHRS and CDR2 YFSETQ. The chain employs TRBV5-1 and TRBJ1-2; 9 bases agree with TRBD1. The clonotype was recovered from a man in his late teens or twenties in good health and CMV-seronegative. Sequenced: PBMCs. DNA of the CDR3: TGCGCCAGCAGCCTTGATAACGGGACAGGGTACGATGGCTACACCTTC. This gives the protein CASSLDNGTGYDGYTF.